These T cell receptor beta chains were read from a single sample in a study of early T cells in non-severe SARS-CoV-2 infection. TCRdb itself ran the 5' RACE reads through MiXCR, one entry per CDR3 protein. In the table there are about 79,000 distinct CDR3 sequences, 13% of which are singletons. The sequenced material came from whole blood. These receptor sequences come from an adult who was a healthcare worker with PCR-confirmed SARS-CoV-2 infection or an uninfected control (not recorded which). CDR3s include the opening cysteine and the closing phenylalanine or tryptophan. The D gene is left open where the match is weak. Clone sizes are given selectively: once, few, many, or a class where the clone is expanded.

V: TRBV4-1; size: NA; D: TRBD2; J: TRBJ2-1; CDR3: CASSQSLAAPTQFF
V: TRBV6-6; size: NA; D: NA; J: TRBJ1-5; CDR3: CASSYLGPSHQPQHF
V: TRBV27; size: many; D: TRBD1; J: TRBJ1-5; CDR3: CASRPFPIDRENQPQHF
V: TRBV25-1; size: few; D: NA; J: TRBJ2-2; CDR3: CASNPGTQTGELFF
V: TRBV6-5; size: many; D: TRBD1; J: TRBJ1-1; CDR3: CASSRDREVTEAFF
V: TRBV11-2; size: NA; D: TRBD2; J: TRBJ2-3; CDR3: CASSVSGGRNTQYF
V: TRBV9; size: many; D: NA; J: TRBJ1-3; CDR3: CASSARGNPYSGNTIYF
V: TRBV7-6; size: few; D: TRBD2; J: TRBJ2-1; CDR3: CASSPRLAGGPNEQFF
V: TRBV6-5; size: NA; D: TRBD1; J: TRBJ2-2; CDR3: CASSYRGQGALTGELFF
V: TRBV10-3; size: many; D: NA; J: TRBJ1-2; CDR3: CAISRGYGYTF
V: TRBV20-1; size: few; D: NA; J: TRBJ1-1; CDR3: CSARQTGGIEAFF
V: TRBV7-8; size: many; D: TRBD1; J: TRBJ2-7; CDR3: CASSLAGTGGTEQYF
V: TRBV10-1; size: few; D: TRBD2; J: TRBJ2-7; CDR3: CASSESQAGGPDEQYF
V: TRBV28; size: few; D: NA; J: TRBJ1-5; CDR3: CASGTAYSNQPQHF
V: TRBV20-1; size: NA; D: TRBD2; J: TRBJ2-1; CDR3: CSAGTSGGAYNEQFF
V: TRBV5-6; size: NA; D: TRBD1; J: TRBJ1-1; CDR3: CASSLVDRGTEAFF
V: TRBV6-1; size: NA; D: TRBD2; J: TRBJ2-1; CDR3: CASSGGRNEQFF
V: TRBV4-1; size: NA; D: NA; J: TRBJ2-7; CDR3: CASSLTSGTATYEQYF
V: TRBV20-1; size: NA; D: TRBD2; J: TRBJ2-7; CDR3: CSARGGLAGAPLYEQYF